Listed below are T cell receptor beta chains from one sample, sequenced in a study of OX40 agonist ivuxolimab in advanced cancers. Sequencing used immunoSEQ multiplex PCR; TCRdb keeps in-frame clones, though not all of them. The sample has more than 55,000 clones, 70% to 90% seen once. The specimen was CD4+ or CD8+ T cells sorted from blood, collected in a trial of the OX40 agonist ivuxolimab. These receptor sequences come from an adult with an advanced solid tumor such as melanoma, head and neck, liver or kidney cancer. Each CDR3 is given with its conserved first and last residue. A D gene is named only where the DNA matches it firmly. Size is stated for part of the rows, as once, few or many counts, or as a class when the clone is expanded.

D gene: TRBD1
clone size: -
V gene: TRBV28
J gene: TRBJ1-4
CDR3 protein: CASRPDDRVDEKLFF
CDR3 DNA: TGTGCCAGCAGACCCGACGACAGGGTGGATGAAAAACTGTTTTTT

D gene: -
clone size: -
V gene: TRBV10-2
J gene: TRBJ2-7
CDR3 protein: CASSEPGGRYEQYF
CDR3 DNA: TGCGCCAGCAGTGAACCCGGTGGGCGCTACGAGCAGTACTTC

D gene: -
clone size: -
V gene: TRBV2
J gene: TRBJ2-1
CDR3 protein: CASREGTLTTNEQFF
CDR3 DNA: TGTGCCAGCAGGGAAGGGACTTTGACTACCAATGAGCAGTTCTTC

D gene: TRBD1
clone size: -
V gene: TRBV4-3
J gene: TRBJ1-2
CDR3 protein: CASSQTTGDGYTF
CDR3 DNA: TGCGCCAGCAGCCAAACGACAGGGGATGGCTACACCTTC

D gene: TRBD2
clone size: -
V gene: TRBV19
J gene: TRBJ2-1
CDR3 protein: CASSGGFDEQFF
CDR3 DNA: TGTGCCAGTAGCGGGGGGTTCGATGAGCAGTTCTTC

D gene: -
clone size: -
V gene: TRBV5-4
J gene: TRBJ2-5
CDR3 protein: CASSLGQLEQETQYF
CDR3 DNA: TGTGCCAGCAGCTTGGGACAGCTAGAACAAGAGACCCAGTACTTC

D gene: -
clone size: -
V gene: TRBV7-3
J gene: TRBJ1-5
CDR3 protein: CASSLGVHQPQHF
CDR3 DNA: TGTGCCAGCAGCCTAGGGGTTCATCAGCCCCAGCATTTT

D gene: -
clone size: -
V gene: TRBV15
J gene: TRBJ1-5
CDR3 protein: CATSVPHQPQHF
CDR3 DNA: TGTGCCACCAGCGTCCCGCATCAGCCCCAGCATTTT

D gene: -
clone size: -
V gene: TRBV19
J gene: TRBJ2-3
CDR3 protein: CAACGRSGDTQYF
CDR3 DNA: TGTGCCGCCTGTGGGCGGAGTGGAGATACGCAGTATTTT

D gene: -
clone size: -
V gene: TRBV5-4
J gene: TRBJ2-6
CDR3 protein: CASSLAGIPVLTF
CDR3 DNA: TGTGCCAGCAGCTTGGCCGGGATCCCCGTCCTGACTTTC

D gene: TRBD1
clone size: once
V gene: TRBV19
J gene: TRBJ1-2
CDR3 protein: CASRGDGTGEAGYTF
CDR3 DNA: TGTGCCAGTAGAGGGGACGGGACAGGGGAAGCTGGCTACACCTTC

D gene: TRBD1
clone size: -
V gene: TRBV9
J gene: TRBJ2-1
CDR3 protein: CASSVGTGVWNEQFF
CDR3 DNA: TGTGCCAGCAGCGTGGGGACAGGGGTGTGGAATGAGCAGTTCTTC

D gene: TRBD2
clone size: -
V gene: TRBV4-1
J gene: TRBJ2-5
CDR3 protein: CASSQALSGGVIQETQYF
CDR3 DNA: TGCGCCAGCAGCCAAGCGCTAAGCGGGGGCGTGATCCAAGAGACCCAGTACTTC

D gene: -
clone size: -
V gene: TRBV4-3
J gene: TRBJ1-2
CDR3 protein: CASSQELQGTIGYTF
CDR3 DNA: TGCGCCAGCAGCCAGGAGTTACAGGGAACTATCGGCTACACCTTC

D gene: -
clone size: -
V gene: TRBV29-1
J gene: TRBJ1-2
CDR3 protein: CSSQNPTADGYTF
CDR3 DNA: TGCAGCTCCCAGAACCCGACAGCAGACGGCTACACCTTC

D gene: TRBD2
clone size: -
V gene: TRBV18
J gene: TRBJ2-7
CDR3 protein: CASSAGLAGYEQYF
CDR3 DNA: TGTGCCAGCTCAGCGGGACTAGCGGGCTACGAGCAGTACTTC

D gene: -
clone size: few
V gene: TRBV7-8
J gene: TRBJ2-7
CDR3 protein: CASSLVRSYYEQYF
CDR3 DNA: TGTGCCAGCAGCTTAGTGAGGTCCTACTACGAGCAGTACTTC

D gene: -
clone size: -
V gene: TRBV12-5
J gene: TRBJ1-4
CDR3 protein: CASGPSGTASTNEKLFF
CDR3 DNA: TGTGCTAGTGGTCCCTCGGGGACGGCATCAACTAATGAAAAACTGTTTTTT

D gene: -
clone size: -
V gene: TRBV7-8
J gene: TRBJ2-3
CDR3 protein: CASSSRSGNADTQYF
CDR3 DNA: TGTGCCAGCAGCTCCCGGTCGGGGAACGCAGATACGCAGTATTTT

D gene: -
clone size: -
V gene: TRBV7-2
J gene: TRBJ2-3
CDR3 protein: CASKGRTVTDTQYF
CDR3 DNA: TGTGCCAGCAAGGGTAGGACGGTTACAGATACGCAGTATTTT

D gene: TRBD2
clone size: -
V gene: TRBV5-5
J gene: TRBJ2-3
CDR3 protein: CASSFGGLAGDTDTQYF
CDR3 DNA: TGTGCCAGCAGCTTTGGGGGACTAGCGGGGGACACAGATACGCAGTATTTT

D gene: -
clone size: -
V gene: TRBV2
J gene: TRBJ2-7
CDR3 protein: CASNRNQGPSSYEQYF
CDR3 DNA: TGTGCCAGCAATCGCAATCAGGGGCCCTCCTCCTACGAGCAGTACTTC

D gene: -
clone size: -
V gene: TRBV6-6
J gene: TRBJ2-7
CDR3 protein: CASSYGTLPSYEQYF
CDR3 DNA: TGTGCCAGCAGTTACGGGACTCTCCCATCCTACGAGCAGTACTTC

D gene: -
clone size: -
V gene: TRBV7-2
J gene: TRBJ2-7
CDR3 protein: CASSLEVGGRYEQYF
CDR3 DNA: TGTGCCAGCAGCTTAGAGGTGGGCGGACGATACGAGCAGTACTTC